The next 32 T cell receptor beta chains were all read from a single sample in a study of glioma-infiltrating T cells after dendritic cell vaccination. This table comes from immunoSEQ multiplex PCR, and its TCRdb copy is limited to in-frame clones, with some not included. The data show over 70,000 clones, with about four fifths seen just once and roughly 2.2% held by the top ten. The sequenced sample was blood, obtained before dendritic cell vaccination. Receptors were obtained from a human donor with glioblastoma.

The rearrangement uses TRBV19 and TRBJ2-3; D perhaps matches TRBD1 (6 bases). Trimming took off 4 bases at V and 3 bases at J, with 17 bases between the two ends. CDR1 is LNHDA, CDR2 SQIVND, per germline (reference sequence). The CDR3 extends over 16 amino acids. The CDR3 DNA reads as TGTGCCAGTAGTACAGGGGCCCCTCGACCTACAGATACGCAGTATTTT. Amino acid sequence: CASSTGAPRPTDTQYF.

V gene TRBV7-2 combines with J gene TRBJ2-2, with 7 bases matching TRBD1. The germline CDR1 and CDR2 sequences are SGHTA and FQGNSA. The CDR3 extends over 14 amino acids. Trimming at V came to 5 bases and at J to 0 bases, leaving 0 bases not matched to a gene. The CDR3, as DNA: TGTGCCAGCAGCGGACAGGCGAACACCGGGGAGCTGTTTTTT. Translating it yields CASSGQANTGELFF.

The J gene is TRBJ1-5, the V gene TRBV4-2, with 12 positions matching TRBD1. J lost 8 bases, V lost 1 base, and 9 bases had no gene match. CDR1 is LGHNA, CDR2 YNFKEQ, per germline. This CDR3 is built from 17 residues. CDR3 loop: CASSQVRGTGGVEPQHF. CDR3 nucleotides: TGTGCCAGCAGCCAAGTCAGAGGGACAGGGGGCGTAGAGCCCCAGCATTTT.

J is TRBJ2-1 and V is TRBV6-6; 8 bases match TRBD2. V trimming: 11 bases; J trimming: 4 bases; junction bases outside the gene matches: 4. Germline V CDR1 and CDR2: MNHNY, SVGAGI (reference sequence). This CDR3 comprises 12 residues. DNA for the CDR3: TGTGCCTCCGGGGGGGGTTACAATGAGCAGTTCTTC. Amino acid sequence: CASGGGYNEQFF.

This clone has a count of ten or more. The V gene is TRBV5-1, the J gene TRBJ2-5; 9 bases match TRBD1. V trimming: 4 bases; J trimming: 5 bases; junction bases outside the gene matches: 12. The CDR3 runs 16 residues. Germline V gene data show CDR1 as SGHRS and CDR2 as YFSETQ. The CDR3 here is CASSVTGTGLIETQYF. For the CDR3, the DNA is TGCGCCAGCAGCGTTACTGGGACAGGGTTAATCGAGACCCAGTACTTC.

The rearrangement joins TRBV10-3 to TRBJ1-2; a weak D match, TRBD1 (6 bases). Deletions cut 8 bases from V and 2 bases from J, with 12 bases between. From germline, CDR1 is ENHRY and CDR2 SYGVKD. The CDR3 spans 13 residues. CDR3 loop: CAISAGANYGYTF. The CDR3 DNA follows: TGTGCCATCTCCGCAGGGGCGAACTATGGCTACACCTTC.

The CDR3 protein is CASSLRQGRTEAFF. CDR3 nucleotide sequence: TGTGCCAGTAGTCTCAGACAGGGAAGAACTGAAGCTTTCTTT. This chain links TRBV19 with TRBJ1-1; 7 nucleotides align to TRBD1. The V gene's germline CDR1 is LNHDA and CDR2 SQIVND (reference sequence). V shed 5 bases and J 5 bases; nucleotides not matched to a gene: 8. The CDR3 extends over 14 amino acids.

The rearrangement links TRBV6-1 to TRBJ2-5, with 7 bases lining up with TRBD1. The DNA end is a closer match to TRBJ2-7, so the J assignment may be wrong. This CDR3 contains 15 residues. Germline V lookup: CDR1 MNHNS, CDR2 SASEGT. CDR3: CASSAFGGQFGEQYF. CDR3 DNA: TGTGCCAGCAGCGCTTTTGGGGGACAGTTCGGCGAGCAGTACTTC.

This clone showed up just a few times. The rearrangement links TRBV5-6 to TRBJ2-1; D is perhaps TRBD1 (5 bases). Between the trimmed V and J ends, which lost 2 bases and 8 bases, there was a span of 8 bases. Looked up from germline, CDR1 is SGHDT and CDR2 is YYEEEE. CDR3 size: 12 residues. This CDR3 reads CASSLTGHEQFF. CDR3 sequence (DNA): TGTGCCAGCAGCTTAACAGGCCATGAGCAGTTCTTC.

This clone has a single count. The V gene is TRBV19, the J gene TRBJ1-1; D possibly corresponds to TRBD1 (5 bases). The germline V gene encodes CDR1 LNHDA and CDR2 SQIVND (reference sequence). V lost 6 bases and J lost 4, with 15 bases in between. The CDR3 has 14 amino acids. CDR3 DNA sequence: TGTGCCAGTAGACCCACGGGAGGGGCCACTGAAGCTTTCTTT. Encoded protein: CASRPTGGATEAFF.

The chain links TRBV5-4 to TRBJ2-6; unclear D gene. Germline values: CDR1 SGHNT, CDR2 YYREEE (reference sequence). This CDR3 has 14 residues. Trimming took off 0 bases at V and 4 bases at J, with 5 bases between the two ends. DNA of the CDR3: TGTGCCAGCAGCTTGGCCGAGGGGGCCAACGTCCTGACTTTC. Translated: CASSLAEGANVLTF.

The chain couples TRBV10-3 to TRBJ1-5; TRBD1 might be the D (5 bases). V lost 2 bases to trimming and J lost 5 bases, with 13 bases between them. The CDR3 spans 15 residues. The germline V gene has CDR1 ENHRY and CDR2 SYGVKD. CDR3 nucleotides: TGTGCCATCAGTGAGGGCGGGGACCGATATCAGCCCCAGCATTTT. Translating gives CAISEGGDRYQPQHF.

A few counts support this clone. The rearrangement joins TRBV5-8 to TRBJ2-7; 12 positions agree with TRBD2. This CDR3 comprises 15 residues. Trimming took 4 bases from V and 4 from J; bases not matched to a gene: 6. Germline CDR1 reads SGHTS; CDR2 reads YDEGEE. CDR3 region: CASSRLAGVLYEQYV. For the CDR3, the DNA is TGTGCCAGCAGCAGACTAGCGGGAGTTCTTTACGAGCAGTACGTC.

J is TRBJ1-5 and V is TRBV5-4; D not resolved. In germline, CDR1 is SGHNT, CDR2 YYREEE (reference sequence). The ends were cut back, 0 bases at V and 7 bases at J, with 8 bases in the middle. CDR3 length: 13 residues. As DNA, the CDR3 is TGTGCCAGCAGCTTGGATGTTCGGCAGCCCCAGCATTTT. As protein: CASSLDVRQPQHF.

The rearrangement links TRBV5-1 to TRBJ2-3; TRBD2 matches at 14 bases. Per the germline V gene, CDR1 is SGHRS and CDR2 is YFSETQ. V was pared by 5 bases and J by 0 bases, with 2 bases of the junction left unmatched. The CDR3 totals 16 residues. The CDR3 sequence is CASRGTSGGSTDTQYF. The CDR3 DNA follows: TGCGCCAGCAGAGGGACTAGCGGGGGAAGCACAGATACGCAGTATTTT.

The chain carries TRBV2 and TRBJ1-2; tentative D call: TRBD1 (6 bases). This CDR3 region has 13 residues. V dropped 3 bases and J dropped 6 bases, with 11 bases sitting between them. CDR1 is SNHLY, CDR2 FYNNEI, per germline. CDR3 amino acids: CASSEIGGDGYTF. CDR3 nucleotide sequence: TGTGCCAGCAGTGAGATAGGGGGGGATGGCTACACCTTC.

V usage is TRBV2 and J usage is TRBJ2-7, with 10 bases that match TRBD1. From germline, CDR1 is SNHLY and CDR2 FYNNEI. V gave up 6 bases and J gave up 12 bases; unmatched junction bases: 8. This CDR3 has 12 amino acids. For the CDR3, the DNA is TGTGCCAGCAGCCAAAAGACAGGGGGCCGGTACGTC. This sequence encodes CASSQKTGGRYV.

The rearrangement uses TRBV6-6 and TRBJ2-1; D possibly corresponds to TRBD1 (5 bases). Germline loops: CDR1 MNHNY, CDR2 SVGAGI (reference sequence). V lost 10 bases, J lost 9 bases, and 13 bases lay in between. CDR3 length: 11 amino acids. The CDR3 region has the DNA TGTGCCATGGGGCCCCCTGGTGAGCAGTTCTTC. Its protein product is CAMGPPGEQFF.

This clone turned up a few times. V is TRBV2 and J is TRBJ2-2; D unclear. This CDR3 is built from 13 residues. Trimming cost V 7 bases and J 2 bases, with 8 bases left between them. Germline lookup yields CDR1 SNHLY and CDR2 FYNNEI. The CDR3: CASTGENTGELFF. For the CDR3, the DNA is TGTGCCAGCACAGGCGAAAACACCGGGGAGCTGTTTTTT.

This chain links TRBV5-1 with TRBJ1-6, with 7 bases that match TRBD1. V lost 0 bases to trimming and J lost 9 bases; unmatched junction nucleotides: 6. Germline CDR1 reads SGHRS; CDR2 reads YFSETQ. The CDR3 runs to 15 residues. The CDR3 DNA reads TGCGCCAGCAGCTTGGGACAGGGCGTAGCTTCACCCCTCCACTTT. Translation: CASSLGQGVASPLHF.

J is TRBJ1-2 and V is TRBV5-1, with D maybe TRBD1 (6 bases). CDR3 size: 13 residues. V was clipped by 5 bases and J by 3 bases, with 11 bases between them. Germline assignment: CDR1 SGHRS and CDR2 YFSETQ. The CDR3 sequence: CASRRDTDYGYTF. In DNA, the CDR3 is TGCGCCAGCAGGAGGGACACCGACTATGGCTACACCTTC.

The count of this clone is one. The rearrangement uses TRBV2 and TRBJ1-1; D is perhaps TRBD1 (6 bases). CDR3 length equals 11 residues. Deletions cut 5 bases from V and 7 bases from J, with 8 bases between. Per the germline V gene, CDR1 is SNHLY and CDR2 is FYNNEI. The CDR3 here is CASSRQDEAFF. CDR3 sequence (DNA): TGTGCCAGCAGTCGACAGGATGAAGCTTTCTTT. The whole variable domain, remainder taken from reference TRBV2 and TRBJ1-1, is EPEVTQTPSHQVTQMGQEVILRCVPISNHLYFYWYRQILGQKVEFLVSFYNNEISEKSEIFDDQFSVERPDGSNFTLKIRSTKLEDSAMYFCASSRQDEAFFGQGTRLTVV.

This clone was counted a few times. The V gene is TRBV27, the J gene TRBJ2-5, with 12 bases fitting TRBD2. V dropped 8 bases and J dropped 1; count of bases not matched to a gene: 5. Germline CDR1 and CDR2: MNHEY and SMNVEV (reference sequence). This CDR3 region has 15 residues. The CDR3 protein is CASSTSGRTQETQYF. CDR3 coding DNA: TGTGCCAGCTCCACTAGCGGGAGGACCCAAGAGACCCAGTACTTC.

J is TRBJ1-5 and V is TRBV19; D is perhaps TRBD1 (5 bases). The CDR3 extends over 14 amino acids. Trimming took 7 bases from V and 5 from J, leaving 15 bases between them. Germline V gives CDR1 LNHDA, CDR2 SQIVND (reference sequence). CDR3 sequence: CASIGWGEYQPQHF. CDR3 bases: TGTGCCAGTATAGGTTGGGGGGAGTATCAGCCCCAGCATTTT.

The chain employs TRBV9 and TRBJ2-5; 11 bases fit TRBD2. The CDR3 consists of 17 residues. J gave up 4 bases and V 4 bases, and 12 bases lay outside the gene matches. CDR1 is SGDLS and CDR2 is YYNGEE in the germline V gene. As DNA, the CDR3 is TGTGCCAGCAGCACAAGCACGGTAGCGGGAGGGGGAGAGACCCAGTACTTC. Translated: CASSTSTVAGGGETQYF.

This sequence joins TRBV7-9 and TRBJ2-3, with 8 positions matching TRBD2. Germline trimming cut 5 bases from V and 5 bases from J; bases unmatched to any gene: 15. CDR3 length: 17 amino acids. Germline CDR1 SEHNR, CDR2 FQNEAQ (reference sequence). The DNA of the CDR3 is TGTGCCAGCAGCCCCTCGGGGACCGGGAGGGCCGGAGATACGCAGTATTTT. Its protein is CASSPSGTGRAGDTQYF.

The V and J genes are TRBV9 and TRBJ2-2, with 7 bases lining up with TRBD2. The CDR3 is made up of 14 amino acids. Trimming removed 3 bases from V and 2 bases from J; junction bases left unmatched: 1. The germline V gene encodes CDR1 SGDLS and CDR2 YYNGEE. The CDR3 is CASSGDYNTGELFF. CDR3 bases: TGTGCCAGCAGCGGGGACTATAACACCGGGGAGCTGTTTTTT.

The chain links TRBV10-1 to TRBJ1-1; TRBD1 matches at 11 bases. V gave up 6 bases and J gave up 4 bases; unmatched junction bases: 4. Looked up from germline, CDR1 is WNHNN and CDR2 is SYGVQD (reference sequence). The CDR3 loop spans 14 amino acids. CDR3 in amino acids: CASSGQGAPTEAFF. The CDR3, as DNA: TGCGCCAGCAGCGGACAGGGGGCGCCCACTGAAGCTTTCTTT.

This chain joins TRBV9 and TRBJ1-1, with TRBD1 matching 8 bases. The trim removed 3 bases at V and 5 bases at J, leaving 9 bases unmatched. The CDR3 has 15 residues. Germline values: CDR1 SGDLS, CDR2 YYNGEE. The CDR3 protein is CASSEKTGAGTEAFF. CDR3 nucleotide sequence: TGTGCCAGCAGCGAGAAGACAGGGGCAGGGACTGAAGCTTTCTTT.

This chain links TRBV2 with TRBJ2-7, with D possibly TRBD1 on 5 matching bases. Trimming took 5 bases from V and 5 from J, leaving 10 bases between them. The CDR3 spans 12 residues. Per germline, CDR1 SNHLY and CDR2 FYNNEI. The CDR3 nucleotides are TGTGCCAGCAGTCTTTGGGGCCACGAGCAGTACGTC. Protein: CASSLWGHEQYV.

Written as DNA, the CDR3 is TGTGCCACCGATAGCGGGGGAAGCACAGATACGCAGTATTTT. Protein product: CATDSGGSTDTQYF. The rearrangement uses TRBV7-2 and TRBJ2-3, with TRBD2 identical over 9 bases. Trimming cost V 10 bases and J 0 bases; bases outside gene matches: 5. Per the germline V gene, CDR1 is SGHTA and CDR2 is FQGNSA. The CDR3 is 14 amino acids.

This chain joins TRBV4-2 and TRBJ2-1, with 9 bases lining up with TRBD2. CDR1 is LGHNA, CDR2 YNFKEQ, per germline. This CDR3 has 15 amino acids. J lost 3 bases, V lost 2 bases, and 2 bases had no gene match. The CDR3 coding sequence is TGTGCCAGCAGCCAAATTAGCGGGGGCTACAATGAGCAGTTCTTC. This encodes CASSQISGGYNEQFF.